This paragraph covers one T cell receptor beta chain sequence. No antigen is known for it. This record belongs to a study of cytomegalovirus exposure and HLA in healthy donors. The study's findings and limits: Some V segments, TRBV6-2 and TRBV6-3 among them, were indistinguishable and were therefore excluded. Sequencing artifact likely explains a cluster of highly shared sequence variants. A later analysis found TCR association rates differed by HLA locus, highest for DRB1 and lowest for HLA-C.

CDR1 and CDR2 (germline): SEHNR, FQNEAQ (reference sequence). V gave up 0 bases and J gave up 9 bases, with 21 bases separating them. This CDR3 spans 16 amino acids. A multiplex PCR was run with 60 Vbeta primers and 13 Jbeta primers. In the original workflow: Later work found tens of millions of unique TCR beta chains, with about 10 million shared. Here immunoSEQ multiplex PCR was the method, and the copy in TCRdb shows in-frame clones only, minus some. That table gives V, J and clone size, and the DNA gave D and trimming. This sample has approximately 150,000 clones; around 80% occur once, and the top ten carry about 9.6%.

The chain links TRBV7-9 to TRBJ2-7, with D uncertain. The clonotype originates from a man younger than 30 in good health and CMV-seropositive. Sequenced: PBMCs. DNA for the CDR3: TGTGCCAGCAGCTTAGCGGTAAAAACCCATCCAACCGGGCAGTACTTC. Translated: CASSLAVKTHPTGQYF.